The 10 T cell receptor beta chains listed next were all sequenced from one sample in a study of OX40 agonist ivuxolimab in advanced cancers. Repertoires were generated with immunoSEQ multiplex PCR, while TCRdb's copy carries only in-frame clones and drops some. There are around 97,000 clones in the sample; around 85% occur only once, and around 5.2% lies in the top ten. Sample: CD4+ or CD8+ T cells sorted from blood, taken in a trial of the OX40 agonist ivuxolimab. The receptors shown here come from an adult with an advanced solid tumor such as melanoma, head and neck, liver or kidney cancer.

The gene calls are TRBV6-5 and TRBJ1-2, with a weak D call TRBD1 (6 bases). This CDR3 is built from 15 residues. Germline V gene data show CDR1 as MNHEY and CDR2 as SVGAGI. V dropped 6 bases and J dropped 4 bases, with 18 bases sitting between them. The CDR3 nucleotides are TGTGCCAGCAGGGACAGTACCCGACCTCTCTATGGCTACACCTTC. The encoded protein is CASRDSTRPLYGYTF.

A word on this clone: The sample holds other DNA sequences that translate to the same CDR3. The chain recombines TRBV6-1 with TRBJ1-4; 9 bases map to TRBD1. Germline V gene sequence: CDR1 MNHNS, CDR2 SASEGT. CDR3 size: 14 residues. V lost 4 bases to trimming and J lost 8 bases; unmatched junction nucleotides: 5. CDR3 in DNA: TGTGCCAGCAGTGTACAGGGGGCGAGGGAAAAACTGTTTTTT. The encoded protein is CASSVQGAREKLFF.

The V and J genes are TRBV19 and TRBJ1-1; maybe TRBD1 (6 bases). CDR1 is LNHDA, CDR2 SQIVND, per germline (reference sequence). CDR3 length: 15 amino acids. V lost 5 bases to trimming and J lost 6 bases, with 19 bases between them. This CDR3 is CASSSNRDNLAEAFF. The CDR3 bases are TGTGCCAGTAGTTCGAACCGGGACAACTTGGCTGAAGCTTTCTTT.

The chain recombines TRBV11-2 with TRBJ2-7, with D possibly TRBD1 on 5 matching bases. Trimming stripped 4 bases from V and 3 bases from J, with 19 bases between. Germline CDR1 and CDR2: SGHAT and FQNNGV. This CDR3 is built from 16 residues. As DNA, the CDR3 is TGTGCCAGCAGCTCCGGACAAATTCTGTCCTACTACGAGCAGTACTTC. Amino acids: CASSSGQILSYYEQYF.

The rearrangement links TRBV6-5 to TRBJ1-1, with a possible D match to TRBD1 (6 bases). This CDR3 is built from 15 residues. V lost 0 bases, J lost 1 base, and 9 bases lay in between. Per germline, CDR1 MNHEY and CDR2 SVGAGI. CDR3 residues: CASSYSNRANTEAFF. In DNA form, the CDR3 reads TGTGCCAGCAGTTACTCGAACAGGGCGAACACTGAAGCTTTCTTT.

The CDR3 is CASSQGVTGPNTGELFF. CDR3 DNA: TGTGCCAGCAGCCAAGGGGTTACAGGGCCGAACACCGGGGAGCTGTTTTTT. The V gene is TRBV14, the J gene TRBJ2-2; possibly TRBD1 for D (6 bases). Per the germline V gene, CDR1 is SGHDN and CDR2 is FVKESK. This CDR3 has 17 residues. V gave up 1 base and J gave up 0 bases, with 12 bases separating them.

The sample holds a few counts of this clone. The rearrangement joins TRBV7-2 to TRBJ2-1, with TRBD2 matching 11 bases. The CDR3 has 19 residues. Trimming at V came to 1 base and at J to 0 bases, leaving 8 bases not matched to a gene. Germline V gene data show CDR1 as SGHTA and CDR2 as FQGNSA. This CDR3 reads CASSLVVTSGSPSYNEQFF. The CDR3 DNA sequence: TGTGCCAGCAGCTTAGTCGTCACTAGCGGGAGTCCCTCCTACAATGAGCAGTTCTTC.

The CDR3 region is CASSPGTPAANQPQHF. The CDR3 region has the DNA TGTGCCAGCTCACCAGGGACACCGGCCGCGAATCAGCCCCAGCATTTT. The rearrangement links TRBV18 to TRBJ1-5; D is perhaps TRBD1 (6 bases). V was clipped by 2 bases and J by 4 bases, with 15 bases between them. The CDR3 contains 16 residues. Looked up from germline, CDR1 is KGHSH and CDR2 is LQKENI. The full variable domain, with the rest looked up from reference TRBV18 and TRBJ1-5, is NAGVMQNPRHLVRRRGQEARLRCSPMKGHSHVYWYRQLPEEGLKFMVYLQKENIIDESGMPKERFSAEFPKEGPSILRIQQVVRGDSAAYFCASSPGTPAANQPQHFGDGTRLSIL.

The V and J genes are TRBV6-5 and TRBJ2-6; no firm D call. The V and J ends lost 3 bases and 2 bases respectively, with 8 bases between them. Per germline, CDR1 MNHEY and CDR2 SVGAGI. The CDR3 contains 15 residues. DNA of the CDR3: TGTGCCAGCAGTTATATGGATGCTGGGGCCAACGTCCTGACTTTC. Amino acids: CASSYMDAGANVLTF.

The chain links TRBV6-5 to TRBJ1-3, with D unresolved. V gave up 2 bases and J gave up 0 bases, with 11 bases separating them. The CDR3 loop spans 16 amino acids. Germline V lookup: CDR1 MNHEY, CDR2 SVGAGI. CDR3 nucleotides: TGTGCCAGCAGTTACGGCGGTACCACCTCTGGAAACACCATATATTTT. This codes for CASSYGGTTSGNTIYF.